The rows below give T cell receptor beta chains drawn from one sample of a study of cytomegalovirus exposure and HLA in healthy donors. Sequencing was performed with immunoSEQ multiplex PCR; in TCRdb, only in-frame clones are kept and a portion is missing. The table records 150,000 to 200,000 clones, about 81% of them present only once. The sequenced sample consisted of PBMCs. These receptors all come from a woman in her twenties or thirties in good health and CMV-seronegative. CDR3s include the opening cysteine and the closing phenylalanine or tryptophan. The order of the fields is clone size, J gene, D gene, V gene, CDR3 protein, CDR3 DNA. A D gene is named only where the DNA matches it firmly. Size is omitted from some rows. Given values are once, few, many or a class for expanded clones.

-,TRBJ2-1,TRBD2,TRBV4-2,CASSPLAGNEQFF,TGTGCCAGCAGCCCACTAGCGGGAAATGAGCAGTTCTTC
-,TRBJ2-7,TRBD1,TRBV6-1,CASSRTGGNYEQYF,TGTGCCAGCAGTCGGACAGGGGGGAACTACGAGCAGTACTTC
-,TRBJ2-7,-,TRBV4-3,CASSQGLRFEQYF,TGCGCCAGCAGCCAAGGATTGAGGTTCGAGCAGTACTTC
-,TRBJ1-4,-,TRBV7-8,CASSPTGGNLATNEKLFF,TGTGCCAGCAGCCCCACCGGCGGTAATCTTGCAACTAATGAAAAACTGTTTTTT
once,TRBJ2-2,TRBD2,TRBV28,CASSLRLAGVTYTGELFF,TGTGCCAGCAGTTTGAGACTAGCGGGAGTAACATACACCGGGGAGCTGTTTTTT
-,TRBJ1-1,-,TRBV28,CASSLTVQIEAFF,TGTGCCAGCAGTTTAACAGTACAAATCGAAGCTTTCTTT
-,TRBJ2-7,TRBD2,TRBV15,CATSRVMSGGSYEQYF,TGTGCCACCAGCAGAGTTATGAGCGGGGGTAGCTACGAGCAGTACTTC
-,TRBJ1-4,TRBD1,TRBV4-3,CASSRNRDRSSNEKLFF,TGCGCCAGCAGCCGGAACCGGGACAGGTCTTCTAATGAAAAACTGTTTTTT
-,TRBJ1-2,TRBD1,TRBV2,CASTMTGGNYGYTF,TGTGCCAGCACCATGACAGGGGGGAACTATGGCTACACCTTC
-,TRBJ2-5,TRBD2,TRBV6-1,CASRERTSGNQETQYF,TGTGCCAGCAGAGAAAGGACTAGCGGGAACCAAGAGACCCAGTACTTC
-,TRBJ1-1,-,TRBV4-3,CASSQAGARLTEAFF,TGCGCCAGCAGCCAAGCAGGGGCGCGATTGACTGAAGCTTTCTTT
-,TRBJ2-3,TRBD1,TRBV7-3,CASSSTTGDTQYF,TGTGCCAGCAGCTCGACGACAGGGGATACGCAGTATTTT
-,TRBJ2-5,-,TRBV18,CASSPQRGREETQYF,TGTGCCAGCTCACCACAGCGCGGTAGAGAAGAGACCCAGTACTTC
once,TRBJ2-7,-,TRBV7-2,CASSSKPPLESYF,TGTGCCAGCAGCTCAAAACCCCCTCTAGAGTCGTACTTC
-,TRBJ2-4,TRBD1,TRBV6-6,CASSYQGQLAKNIQYF,TGTGCCAGCAGTTATCAGGGACAGTTAGCCAAAAACATTCAGTACTTC
few,TRBJ1-3,-,TRBV5-1,CASSSTLGPSGNTIYF,TGCGCCAGCAGCTCCACCCTCGGTCCCTCTGGAAACACCATATATTTT
-,TRBJ1-3,-,TRBV28,CASTAGNTIYF,TGTGCCAGCACGGCTGGAAACACCATATATTTT
-,TRBJ1-4,-,TRBV29-1,CSVSHGAPGLGEKLFF,TGCAGCGTTTCTCACGGGGCCCCGGGACTGGGAGAAAAACTGTTTTTT
-,TRBJ2-3,TRBD1,TRBV7-3,CASSLTTGETDTQYF,TGTGCCAGCAGCTTAACCACAGGGGAGACAGATACGCAGTATTTT
few,TRBJ1-3,-,TRBV29-1,CSVLDGNTIYF,TGCAGCGTCCTAGATGGAAACACCATATATTTT
-,TRBJ2-3,TRBD2,TRBV28,CASSQLSGSLDTQYF,TGTGCCAGCAGCCAGCTGAGCGGGAGTCTGGATACGCAGTATTTT
-,TRBJ2-7,-,TRBV18,CASSIGGGISAGYEQYF,TGTGCCAGCTCAATCGGCGGTGGCATCTCGGCGGGCTACGAGCAGTACTTC
-,TRBJ1-3,-,TRBV2,CASSEVSGNTIYF,TGTGCCAGCAGTGAAGTTAGTGGAAACACCATATATTTT
-,TRBJ1-1,-,TRBV5-1,CASSPSGEWNTEAFF,TGCGCCAGCAGCCCGAGCGGGGAGTGGAACACTGAAGCTTTCTTT
few,TRBJ1-1,-,TRBV7-6,CASSLEYDSEAFF,TGTGCCAGCAGCTTAGAGTATGACAGTGAAGCTTTCTTT
-,TRBJ1-1,-,TRBV10-3,CAISEYNEAFF,TGTGCCATCAGTGAGTATAATGAAGCTTTCTTT
-,TRBJ1-3,-,TRBV7-9,CASSLDHYSRNTIYF,TGTGCCAGCAGCTTAGACCACTACTCCAGAAACACCATATATTTT
-,TRBJ2-3,-,TRBV19,CASSRGRGVADTQYF,TGTGCCAGTAGTCGAGGCAGGGGAGTGGCAGATACGCAGTATTTT
-,TRBJ2-2,TRBD2,TRBV28,CASSIPGLPNTGELFF,TGTGCCAGCAGTATACCGGGACTACCGAACACCGGGGAGCTGTTTTTT
-,TRBJ2-7,-,TRBV19,CASRDLKQGSVYEQYF,TGTGCCAGTAGGGACCTTAAACAGGGATCGGTCTACGAGCAGTACTTC
-,TRBJ2-7,-,TRBV4-1,CASSQDLGTYEQYF,TGCGCCAGCAGCCAAGATTTGGGCACCTACGAGCAGTACTTC
-,TRBJ2-1,TRBD2,TRBV7-3,CASSHGTSGSDEQFF,TGTGCCAGCAGCCATGGGACTAGCGGGAGCGATGAGCAGTTCTTC
few,TRBJ2-7,-,TRBV6-5,CASSPGTADIYEQYF,TGTGCCAGCAGCCCGGGGACTGCGGACATCTACGAGCAGTACTTC
-,TRBJ2-7,TRBD1,TRBV28,CASRGGQGAYEQYF,TGTGCCAGCCGGGGGGGACAGGGGGCCTACGAGCAGTACTTC
-,TRBJ1-2,TRBD1,TRBV30,CAWSVPTGDGYGYTF,TGTGCCTGGAGTGTACCCACAGGGGATGGCTATGGCTACACCTTC
-,TRBJ1-4,TRBD1,TRBV9,CASSVGVSGTGNEKLFF,TGTGCCAGCAGCGTAGGGGTCTCCGGGACAGGGAATGAAAAACTGTTTTTT
-,TRBJ2-7,-,TRBV19,CASSIARDSGEQYF,TGTGCCAGTAGTATAGCCCGGGATTCGGGTGAGCAGTACTTC
-,TRBJ2-7,-,TRBV19,CASSTTGRTYEQYF,TGTGCCAGTAGTACGACAGGGAGGACCTACGAGCAGTACTTC
-,TRBJ2-5,-,TRBV18,CASSPEDRSETQYF,TGTGCCAGCTCACCAGAGGACAGATCCGAGACCCAGTACTTC
-,TRBJ2-3,TRBD2,TRBV28,CASSFLAGNADTQYF,TGTGCCAGCAGTTTTCTAGCGGGGAATGCAGATACGCAGTATTTT